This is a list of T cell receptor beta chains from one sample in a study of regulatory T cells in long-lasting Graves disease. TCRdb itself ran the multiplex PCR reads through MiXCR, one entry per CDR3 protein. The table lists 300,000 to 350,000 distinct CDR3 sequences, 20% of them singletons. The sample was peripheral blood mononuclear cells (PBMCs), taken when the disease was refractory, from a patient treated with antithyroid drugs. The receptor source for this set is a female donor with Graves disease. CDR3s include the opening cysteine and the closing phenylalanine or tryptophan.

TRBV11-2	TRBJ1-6	CASSANRDSLSSYNSPLHF
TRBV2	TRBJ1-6	CAGGQGGDSPLHF
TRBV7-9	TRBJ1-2	CASSLAQGGADYGYTF
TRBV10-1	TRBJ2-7	CASSEGLDEQYF
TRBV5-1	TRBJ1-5	CASSLAGLGSNQPQHF
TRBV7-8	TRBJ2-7	CASSSSSQAPYEQYF
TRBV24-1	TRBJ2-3	CATSDPRTGGSTDTQYF
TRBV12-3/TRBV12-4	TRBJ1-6	CASRLSGQGRNSPLHF
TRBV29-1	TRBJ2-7	CSVASVSGTIYEQYF
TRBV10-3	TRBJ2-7	CAINPTGASYEQYF
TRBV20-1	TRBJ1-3	CSARDGQLISGNAIYF
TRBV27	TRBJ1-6	CASSFGRGYNSPLHF
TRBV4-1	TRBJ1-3	CASSQGVAVNTIYF
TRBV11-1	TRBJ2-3	CASSARQGDSDTQYF
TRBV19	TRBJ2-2	CASSIPGLADTGELFF
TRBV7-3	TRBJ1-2	CASSLAGERGYTF
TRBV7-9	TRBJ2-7	CASSLRGLYEQYF
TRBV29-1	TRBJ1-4	CSVRHLTNEKLFF
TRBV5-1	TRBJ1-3	CASSVPEPGNTIYF
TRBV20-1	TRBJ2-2	CSARLLGQRVLGAGNTGELFF
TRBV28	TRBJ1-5	CASSLSGARSNQPQHF
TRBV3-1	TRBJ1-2	CASSQDQEFNYGYTF
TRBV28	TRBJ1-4	CASRVTGGDEKLFF
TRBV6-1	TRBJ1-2	CASSRVNYGYTF
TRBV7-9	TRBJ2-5	CASSLAGEATQYF
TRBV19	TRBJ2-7	CASSLNWDNHYEQYF
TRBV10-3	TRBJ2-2	CAISRDTTGELFF